This entry is about one T cell receptor beta chain. Its antigen remains unknown. The CDR3 runs 15 residues. V dropped 0 bases and J dropped 2 bases, with 7 bases sitting between them. The germline gives CDR1 MNHNS, CDR2 SASEGT. This sample stems from a study of T cell responses to AZD1222 COVID-19 vaccine. Study results and limitations: None of the repertoires were sampled until the peak T cell response had passed.

This table comes from immunoSEQ multiplex PCR, and its TCRdb copy is limited to in-frame clones, with some not included. The sample has around 78,000 clones, approximately 87% seen once. The sequence came from an adult who received the AZD1222 COVID-19 vaccine. The specimen comprised peripheral blood, sampled 28 days after the second AZD1222 dose. This chain uses TRBV6-1 with TRBJ1-4, with unresolved D. CDR3: CASSEAIGTNEKLFF. CDR3 bases: TGTGCCAGCAGTGAAGCGATCGGGACTAATGAAAAACTGTTTTTT.